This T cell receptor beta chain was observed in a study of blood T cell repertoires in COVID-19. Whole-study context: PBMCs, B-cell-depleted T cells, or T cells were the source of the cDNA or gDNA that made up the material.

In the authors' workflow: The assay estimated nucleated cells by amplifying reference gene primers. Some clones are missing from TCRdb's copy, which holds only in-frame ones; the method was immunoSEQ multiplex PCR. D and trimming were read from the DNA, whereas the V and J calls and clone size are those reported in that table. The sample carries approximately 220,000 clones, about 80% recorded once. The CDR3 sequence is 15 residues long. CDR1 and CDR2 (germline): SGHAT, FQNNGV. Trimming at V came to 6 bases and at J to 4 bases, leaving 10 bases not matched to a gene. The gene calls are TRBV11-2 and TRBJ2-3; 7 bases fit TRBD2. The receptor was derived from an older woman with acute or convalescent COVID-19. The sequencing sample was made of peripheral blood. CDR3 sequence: CASSSIPGGPDTQYF. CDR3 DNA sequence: TGTGCCAGCAGTTCAATCCCGGGGGGACCAGATACGCAGTATTTT.